The clone carrying this T cell receptor (beta chain) was seen more than once but under ten times. Its antigen remains unidentified. This sample was taken from a study of T cells after posttransplantation cyclophosphamide. Notes on the study in general: Recipient CMV seropositivity and CMV reactivation strongly tracked TRB clonality.

Germline CDR1 reads MNHEY; CDR2 reads SMNVEV (reference sequence). This CDR3 region has 14 residues. A marrow graft followed busulfan-fludarabine conditioning, with cyclophosphamide on days +3 and +4. Method: immunoSEQ multiplex PCR; TCRdb's copy keeps in-frame clones and lacks some. Altogether about 17,000 clones were found in the sample, and no singletons occur. The V and J genes are TRBV27 and TRBJ2-5; D is perhaps TRBD1 (6 bases). The J call may be incorrect, as the DNA end agrees better with TRBJ2-7. The specimen comprised PBMCs, sampled after allogeneic stem cell transplant with posttransplant cyclophosphamide. The TCR sequence derives from a female patient aged 30 to 45 who received an allogeneic stem cell transplant from a related donor, was CMV-positive, and had no GVHD. Some T cells here may be from the graft donor. The CDR3 loop is CASSLFDRNYEQYF. Written as DNA, the CDR3 is TGTGCCAGCAGTTTATTTGACAGGAACTACGAGCAGTACTTC.